This TCR beta chain was captured by sequencing in a study of neurological immune-mediated disorders (dated by TCRdb to the late 2010s). Study-wide context: Using UMI-based sequencing, the study compared peripheral blood TCR-beta repertoires from patients with HTLV-I-associated myelopathy (HAM/TSP), patients with multiple sclerosis, and healthy controls. Longitudinal HAM/TSP donors and healthy donors each had 3 time-points at intervals of roughly 3-40 months. The cohort comprised 68 subjects: roughly 15 HAM/TSP patients, 34 multiple sclerosis patients and 20 or so healthy controls. Alongside PBMC samples, the set of some 97 TCR-beta libraries contained longitudinal samples, technical triplicates, and paired CD4+ and CD8+ T-cell subsets that had been sorted.

The intended sense of this specimen's time point label: longitudinal time-point 3. Unsorted PBMC libraries were generated from 2 million PBMCs stored in RNAlater at -80 °C until RNA extraction. PBMCs were separated from peripheral blood using Ficoll-Hypaque density gradient centrifugation and then cryopreserved in liquid nitrogen. The CDR3 starts with the cysteine, ends with the phenylalanine, and has 15 residues. The read is trimmed to its CDR3 DNA, 45 bases read in frame from base 1. CDR1 is given as MNHEY and CDR2 as SVGAGI, both from the germline V gene. V sheds 6 bases and J sheds 2 bases, leaving 15 bases between their ends. Overall study outcomes, separate from this receptor: No identical CDR3 amino acid sequences were shared among expanded clones across subjects, suggesting private TCR-beta repertoires in all groups. The highest TCR clonal expansion was observed in HAM/TSP patients, whereas the lowest was observed in MS patients, even when compared with healthy controls.

To synthesize cDNA, template-switch 5'RACE was performed with a primer carrying a 10-nucleotide random unique molecular identifier so that each TCR transcript was tagged. Every sequencing run yielded over 170 million TCR-beta sequences covering 15-18 subjects. The RNeasy kit was used for extraction of total RNA. Using the KAPA Real-time Library Amplification kit, TCR-beta VDJ regions were amplified with primers for the TCR constant region and the 5'RACE anchor. Sample indexes and Illumina adaptors were added in a first PCR, after which library yield was increased in a second PCR. After purification with Ampure beads, the TCR product of roughly 650 bp was size-selected on a 2% E-gel SizeSelection system. Before pooling, library quality was assessed on a Bioanalyzer, concentration was determined with Qubit, and library quantification was performed with the Kapa Library Quantification kit. An Illumina HiSeq 2500 was used to sequence the libraries paired-end at 2 x 150 bp. To increase sequence diversity, roughly 24-30% phiX was spiked into each library pool. In the authors' own workflow: Quality-filtered reads were processed with the UMI-based MiGEC pipeline, which removed over 75% of raw TCR sequences during error correction. IMGT germline references were used for alignment of VDJ genes, and clonotypes were defined by a unique CDR3 amino acid sequence together with V-J genes. Clonal expansion, Shannon diversity, and CDR3 relatedness (CalcPairwiseDistances, ClusterSamples) were evaluated with VDJtools, and phylogenetic trees were built with CLCbio workbench. Using coefficient-of-variation modelling across technical triplicates, the study counted a clone as expanded if it had at least 8 unique UMIs. The public sequencing data were trimmed at Q25 with fastp and processed into clonotypes with MiXCR by TCRdb, which kept only in-frame beta chains. For every CDR3 protein sequence, its rows merge into one entry that carries the most common genes and DNA. The V and J calls here are based on TCRdb, not the publication. The sample table contains about 99,000 distinct CDR3 sequences; only one count was recorded for roughly a tenth of them. The top ten clonotypes cover approximately 3.1% of the sample.

This clonotype was seen many times. Its antigen specificity is not known. One base away there is no much larger clone; base qualities are not given. The TCR sequence derives from a female donor with HTLV-1-associated myelopathy (HAM/TSP). The V and J genes are TRBV6-5 and TRBJ2-3; possibly the D gene is TRBD1, per 6 matching bases. Sample: PBMCs. The encoded CDR3 is CASSLRGRDTDTQYF. Read as DNA, the sequence is TGTGCCAGCAGCCTCAGGGGCCGGGACACAGATACGCAGTATTTT.